Presented here are 32 T cell receptor beta chains from one specimen sequenced in a study of T cells in Graves' hyperthyroidism and ophthalmopathy. The investigators amplified TCR beta CDR3 regions from RNA transcripts. A set of HTBI primers served as the primers for a first-round RT-PCR of the TCR CDR3. TCRdb reprocessed the multiplex PCR reads via MiXCR and lists one record per CDR3 protein. The table includes 45,000 to 75,000 distinct CDR3 sequences, roughly 50% detected once. Specimen: blood. The receptors originated from a woman in her 30s with Graves' ophthalmopathy.

The gene calls are TRBV6-5 and TRBJ2-3; D is possibly TRBD2 (5 bases). Trimming took 8 bases from V and 4 from J, leaving 10 bases between them. Germline lookup yields CDR1 MNHEY and CDR2 SVGAGI. The CDR3 length is 12 residues. As DNA, the CDR3 is TGTGCCAGCGCGTTTAGCGCAGATACGCAGTATTTT. This gives the protein CASAFSADTQYF.

With regard to this clonotype: Without the conserved terminal phenylalanine or tryptophan, this CDR3 likely stems from a read error. It is unclear where the CDR3 begins or ends on the DNA, so no DNA is shown, and the CDR3 is as TCRdb lists it. The CDR3 region is CASREITDTQCI. V usage is TRBV2 and J usage is TRBJ2-3. Germline-derived CDR1 and CDR2 are SNHLY and FYNNEI. The CDR3 is 12 amino acids in total, end residues counted.

The chain employs TRBV10-2 and TRBJ1-3, with D unclear. Germline CDR1 and CDR2: WSHSY and SAAADI. There are 12 residues in the CDR3. V lost 4 bases to trimming and J lost 2 bases, with 3 bases between them. The CDR3, as DNA: TGCGCCAGCAGTGGGGCTGGAAACACCATATATTTT. It specifies CASSGAGNTIYF.

This clonotype has a count of ten or more. CDR3 loop: CASSSLGQNYGYTF. As DNA, the CDR3 is TGTGCCAGCAGTTCTTTGGGACAGAACTATGGCTACACCTTC. V gene TRBV6-6 combines with J gene TRBJ1-2; 7 positions agree with TRBD1. The V gene's germline CDR1 is MNHNY and CDR2 SVGAGI (reference sequence). Trimming removed 4 bases from V and 2 bases from J; junction bases left unmatched: 4. This CDR3 is built from 14 residues.

A word on this clonotype: In this CDR3 the conserved last residue, phenylalanine or tryptophan, is missing, so a read error is likely. It is unclear where the CDR3 begins or ends on the DNA, so no DNA is shown, and the CDR3 is as TCRdb lists it. The rearrangement joins TRBV7-9 to TRBJ2-5. The CDR3 is 13 amino acids long, termini counted. Germline V gene sequence: CDR1 SEHNR, CDR2 FQNEAQ (reference sequence). CDR3 sequence: CASSMGFQETQCL.

The chain couples TRBV24-1 to TRBJ2-1; 11 bases align to TRBD2. The ends lost 6 bases at V and 7 bases at J; junction bases unmatched: 4. Germline values: CDR1 KGHDR, CDR2 SFDVKD. CDR3 length: 14 residues. The CDR3 DNA follows: TGTGCCACCAGTTCTAGCGGGAGGAGGAATGAGCAGTTCTTC. It translates to CATSSSGRRNEQFF.

As concerns this clonotype: At one of its ends the junction is not consistent with the germline gene, which may arise from a read error. This chain joins TRBV19 and TRBJ1-5, with a weak D call TRBD1 (5 bases). CDR1 LNHDA and CDR2 SQIVND come from the germline V gene (reference sequence). CDR3 length equals 16 residues. The CDR3 DNA sequence: TGTGCCAGTACTACAACGGGACTGCCGTACAATGAGCCCCAGCATTTT. Amino acids: CASTTTGLPYNEPQHF.

V and J are TRBV20-1 and TRBJ2-3; 7 bases agree with TRBD1. V was clipped by 5 bases and J by 6 bases; unmatched bases: 11. The CDR3 loop spans 14 amino acids. Germline loops: CDR1 DFQATT, CDR2 SNEGSKA (reference sequence). The CDR3 sequence is CSAENRDRPDTQYF. CDR3 bases: TGCAGTGCTGAAAACCGGGACAGACCGGATACGCAGTATTTT.

This clonotype was counted a few times. The CDR3 loop reads CARGLNQPQHF. The CDR3 DNA reads TGTGCTAGAGGCCTAAATCAGCCCCAGCATTTT. The chain is built from TRBV7-7 and TRBJ1-5, with unresolved D. Germline V gene sequence: CDR1 SSHAT, CDR2 FNYEAQ (reference sequence). The CDR3 loop spans 11 amino acids.

This clonotype has a count of ten or more. The rearrangement links TRBV6-5 to TRBJ1-5; 7 bases are a match to TRBD1. With 9 bases clipped from V and 4 bases from J, the junction kept 6 bases outside the gene matches. CDR1 is MNHEY, CDR2 SVGAGI, per germline. The CDR3 contains 13 residues. This CDR3 is CASSGQQNQPQHF. CDR3 in DNA: TGTGCCAGTTCGGGACAGCAAAATCAGCCCCAGCATTTT.

This clonotype was found many times. The chain uses TRBV6-5 and TRBJ2-1, with 7 bases that match TRBD1. Germline assignment: CDR1 MNHEY and CDR2 SVGAGI. The CDR3 is made up of 15 amino acids. V was clipped by 0 bases and J by 5 bases; unmatched bases: 4. CDR3 in amino acids: CASSYSGQMDNEQFF. Written as DNA, the CDR3 is TGTGCCAGCAGTTACTCGGGACAGATGGACAATGAGCAGTTCTTC.

This clonotype was seen at least ten times. This chain uses TRBV5-4 with TRBJ2-2; perhaps D is TRBD1 or TRBD2 (5 bases each). The V end was cut by 4 bases, the J end by 7 bases, with 8 bases between. CDR1 and CDR2 (germline): SGHNT, YYREEE (reference sequence). CDR3 size: 12 residues. DNA of the CDR3: TGTGCCAGCAGCCGGGACGGCGGGGAGCTGTTTTTT. Protein product: CASSRDGGELFF. Full variable domain (rest looked up from reference TRBV5-4 and TRBJ2-2): ETGVTQSPTHLIKTRGQQVTLRCSSQSGHNTVSWYQQALGQGPQFIFQYYREEENGRGNFPPRFSGLQFPNYSSELNVNALELDDSALYLCASSRDGGELFFGEGSRLTVL.

Points on this clonotype: One end of the junction is discordant with germline, which a read error may explain. The chain joins TRBV20-1 to TRBJ1-1; no firm D call. The CDR3 has 14 amino acids. Germline CDR1 and CDR2: DFQATT and SNEGSKA (reference sequence). This CDR3 is CNADDKEMNTEALF. The CDR3 coding sequence is TGCAATGCGGATGACAAGGAAATGAACACTGAAGCTCTCTTT.

This clonotype was counted ten times or more. CDR3 residues: CASSSLGRGELFF. Here the CDR3 DNA reads TGTGCCAGTAGTTCATTGGGAAGAGGGGAGCTGTTTTTT. This chain links TRBV19 with TRBJ2-2; D not certain. CDR3 length: 13 residues. The V and J ends lost 5 bases and 8 bases respectively, with 12 bases between them. In germline, CDR1 is LNHDA, CDR2 SQIVND (reference sequence).

This chain uses TRBV11-2 with TRBJ1-6; maybe TRBD1 (5 bases). Germline assignment: CDR1 SGHAT and CDR2 FQNNGV. V lost 5 bases and J lost 6, with 17 bases in between. CDR3 size: 16 residues. CDR3 protein: CASSRGLAGGNSPLHF. The CDR3 region has the DNA TGTGCCAGCAGCCGGGGACTAGCGGGCGGTAATTCACCCCTCCACTTT.

At least ten counts were recorded for this clonotype. The V call is TRBV28, the J call TRBJ2-7; 9 positions match TRBD2. Per the germline V gene, CDR1 is MDHEN and CDR2 is SYDVKM. This CDR3 contains 16 residues. After removal of 4 bases from V and 7 bases from J, the junction contained 14 bases not matched to a gene. The CDR3, as DNA: TGTGCCAGCAGTTGTACCCGGAGCGGGAGGACCTCTGAGCAGTACTTC. Translated: CASSCTRSGRTSEQYF.

The gene calls are TRBV5-1 and TRBJ1-1, with D tentatively TRBD1 (5 bases). Germline values: CDR1 SGHRS, CDR2 YFSETQ. V lost 6 bases, J lost 1 base, and 19 bases lay in between. CDR3 length: 16 residues. The CDR3 coding sequence is TGCGCCAGCAAGAATCAGGGCGCCTTGGGGAACACTGAAGCTTTCTTT. Its protein product is CASKNQGALGNTEAFF.

This clonotype was seen many times. The V gene is TRBV5-5, the J gene TRBJ1-4, with D uncertain. Trimming removed 2 bases at V and 3 bases at J, with 14 bases between. Germline assignment: CDR1 SGHKS and CDR2 YYEKEE (reference sequence). The CDR3 loop spans 16 amino acids. CDR3 nucleotides: TGTGCCAGCAGCTTTCAATCGGGGATTTCTAATGAAAAACTGTTTTTT. Amino acid sequence: CASSFQSGISNEKLFF.

With respect to this clonotype: The conserved closing phenylalanine or tryptophan is absent in this CDR3, likely reflecting a read error. The genes are TRBV7-6 and TRBJ1-1; no definite D call. The CDR3 contains 13 residues. In germline, CDR1 is SGHVS, CDR2 FNYEAQ. CDR3 in DNA: TGTGCCAGCAGCTTGGCACTGAACACTGAGGCTTTCTCT. It codes for CASSLALNTEAFS.

The sample holds one count of this clonotype. At one end the junction does not follow the germline gene, possibly because of a read error. This sequence joins TRBV27 and TRBJ2-1, with 7 bases that match TRBD2. CDR3 length: 13 residues. Germline values: CDR1 MNHEY, CDR2 SMNVEV (reference sequence). CDR3: CASSLYDRTRQLF. CDR3 sequence (DNA): TGTGCCAGCAGTCTGTACGACCGGACTAGACAGCTCTTC.

This clonotype was counted ten times or more. The V and J genes are TRBV7-9 and TRBJ2-7; no clear D gene. Trimming took off 3 bases at V and 0 bases at J, with 9 bases between the two ends. Germline lookup yields CDR1 SEHNR and CDR2 FQNEAQ (reference sequence). This CDR3 has 14 amino acids. CDR3 in DNA: TGTGCCAGCAGCTTCTACAGAAGCTCCTACGAGCAGTACTTC. Encoded protein: CASSFYRSSYEQYF.

This clonotype occurred many times. This chain uses TRBV5-4 with TRBJ2-1; D possibly matches TRBD1 or TRBD2 (7 bases each). V shed 4 bases and J shed 9 bases, with 11 bases lying between them. The germline CDR1 and CDR2 sequences are SGHNT and YYREEE (reference sequence). The CDR3 is made up of 12 amino acids. The chain's CDR3 is CASSQGGSEQFF. CDR3 DNA: TGTGCCAGCAGCCAGGGGGGGAGTGAGCAGTTCTTC. Full variable domain (remainder filled in from reference TRBV5-4 and TRBJ2-1): ETGVTQSPTHLIKTRGQQVTLRCSSQSGHNTVSWYQQALGQGPQFIFQYYREEENGRGNFPPRFSGLQFPNYSSELNVNALELDDSALYLCASSQGGSEQFFGPGTRLTVL.

Concerning this clonotype itself: A much larger clonotype is one base distant, so this may be a read error. The chain combines TRBV28 with TRBJ1-5; TRBD1 is a possible D gene (5 bases). CDR1 is MDHEN, CDR2 SYDVKM, per germline. The CDR3 loop spans 14 amino acids. CDR3 sequence reads: CAGSLLVGGKFQHF. For the CDR3, the DNA is TGTGCCGGCAGTTTATTAGTGGGGGGTAAGTTCCAGCATTTT.

V usage is TRBV10-3 and J usage is TRBJ2-3; TRBD2 aligns across 9 bases. J gave up 1 base and V 3 bases, and 8 bases lay outside the gene matches. The germline CDR1 and CDR2 sequences are ENHRY and SYGVKD. There are 17 residues in the CDR3. Here the CDR3 DNA reads TGTGCCATCAGTGACAGCGGGAGGCGGGGGGGCACAGATACGCAGTATTTT. Encoded protein: CAISDSGRRGGTDTQYF.

This clonotype appeared many times. The CDR3 spells CASSPSSGFATSYEQYF. In DNA, the CDR3 is TGTGCCAGCAGTCCTAGTTCGGGGTTCGCAACTTCCTACGAGCAGTACTTC. This chain connects TRBV6-1 to TRBJ2-7, with D perhaps matching TRBD2 (5 bases). The V gene lost 5 bases and the J gene lost 1 base, with 21 bases spanning the gap. Per the germline V gene, CDR1 is MNHNS and CDR2 is SASEGT. The CDR3 loop spans 17 amino acids.

With respect to this clonotype: Sequence at one end of the junction differs from germline and may be a read error. This sequence joins TRBV5-1 and TRBJ1-6, with 7 nucleotides matching TRBD1. The CDR3 loop spans 11 amino acids. Per germline, CDR1 SGHRS and CDR2 YFSETQ. Here the CDR3 reads CARGGGTPLHF. In DNA form, the CDR3 reads TGTGCCAGGGGGGGGGGTACACCCCTCCACTTT.

This clonotype was observed many times. V and J are TRBV3-1 and TRBJ1-2; the match to TRBD1 covers 7 bases. Per germline, CDR1 LGHDT and CDR2 YNNKEL (reference sequence). V was clipped by 4 bases and J by 4 bases; unmatched bases: 6. The CDR3 is made up of 14 amino acids. The CDR3 DNA reads TGTGCCAGCAGCCCCCGACAGGGAAGCTATGGCTACACCTTC. As protein: CASSPRQGSYGYTF.

As regards this clonotype: This could be a read error, since a much larger clone is one nucleotide away. The chain recombines TRBV27 with TRBJ2-7; 7 bases line up with TRBD2. Trimming at V came to 2 bases and at J to 5 bases, leaving 9 bases not matched to a gene. The germline V gene encodes CDR1 MNHEY and CDR2 SMNVEV (reference sequence). This CDR3 comprises 15 residues. The CDR3 protein is CASSLARLAVDEQYF. CDR3 coding DNA: TGTGCCAGCAGTTTAGCCCGACTAGCCGTCGACGAGCAGTACTTC.

This clonotype appeared many times. The V and J genes are TRBV7-7 and TRBJ2-1, with D possibly matching TRBD1 (6 bases). CDR3 length: 15 residues. Germline V lookup: CDR1 SSHAT, CDR2 FNYEAQ (reference sequence). V gave up 5 bases and J gave up 3 bases, with 14 bases separating them. CDR3: CASSLGAGGYNEQFF. In nucleotides, the CDR3 is TGTGCCAGCAGCCTGGGGGCGGGCGGCTACAATGAGCAGTTCTTC.

This clonotype has at least ten counts. This sequence joins TRBV5-1 and TRBJ1-3; possible D gene TRBD1, 5 bases. The CDR3 is 16 amino acids. V lost 0 bases and J lost 0, with 10 bases in between. Germline CDR1 and CDR2: SGHRS and YFSETQ. The CDR3 sequence is CASSLGGTSSGNTIYF. CDR3 in DNA: TGCGCCAGCAGCTTGGGTGGGACTTCCTCTGGAAACACCATATATTTT.

This clonotype was seen at least ten times. This chain links TRBV7-2 with TRBJ2-7, with a weak D call TRBD2 (6 bases). V lost 0 bases, J lost 6 bases, and 21 bases lay in between. Germline V gene data show CDR1 as SGHTA and CDR2 as FQGNSA. The CDR3 runs 17 residues. CDR3 residues: CASSLALAGGTRGEQYF. The CDR3 bases are TGTGCCAGCAGCTTAGCTTTGGCCGGCGGGACCCGAGGCGAGCAGTACTTC.

The chain recombines TRBV6-6 with TRBJ2-1; weak D call: TRBD1 (5 bases). The CDR3 extends over 14 amino acids. CDR1 and CDR2 from the germline V gene are MNHNY and SVGAGI (reference sequence). Trimming removed 0 bases at V and 7 bases at J, with 10 bases between. CDR3 region: CASSYSDTANEQFF. Written as DNA, the CDR3 is TGTGCCAGCAGTTACTCGGACACAGCTAATGAGCAGTTCTTC.